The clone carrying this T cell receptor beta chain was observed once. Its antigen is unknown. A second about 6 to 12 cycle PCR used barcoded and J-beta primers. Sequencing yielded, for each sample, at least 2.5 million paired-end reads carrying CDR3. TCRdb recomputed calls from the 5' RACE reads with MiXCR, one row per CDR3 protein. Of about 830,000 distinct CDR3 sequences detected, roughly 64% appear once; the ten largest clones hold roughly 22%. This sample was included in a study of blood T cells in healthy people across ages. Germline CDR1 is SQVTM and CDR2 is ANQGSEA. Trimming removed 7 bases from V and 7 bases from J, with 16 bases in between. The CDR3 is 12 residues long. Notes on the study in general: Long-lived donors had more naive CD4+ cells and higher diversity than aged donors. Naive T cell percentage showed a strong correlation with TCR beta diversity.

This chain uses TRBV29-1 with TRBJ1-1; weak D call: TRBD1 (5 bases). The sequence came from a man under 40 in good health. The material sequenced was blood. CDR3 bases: TGCAGCGGCGACAACTATAGGGGTGAAGCTTTCTTT. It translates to CSGDNYRGEAFF.